Listed below are T cell receptor beta chains from one sample, sequenced in a study of T cell changes during pregnancy in multiple sclerosis. Profiling relied on immunoSEQ multiplex PCR, and the TCRdb table lists in-frame clones only, not all of them. The sample lists roughly 110,000 clones; less than 95% were seen once. Specimen: peripheral blood, collected in the third trimester of pregnancy. These receptors all stem from a female donor in good health, enrolled as a control in a pregnancy study. Both conserved end residues are part of each CDR3. D genes are given only for firm matches. Not all rows give a size; the values are once, few, many and, for expanded clones, a class.

size	V	D	J	CDR3	DNA
-	TRBV29-1	TRBD1	TRBJ2-5	CSVVGQGRVGQETQYF	TGCAGCGTTGTGGGACAGGGGAGGGTCGGTCAAGAGACCCAGTACTTC
-	TRBV6-6	-	TRBJ1-1	CASSLGGGNTEAFF	TGTGCCAGCAGTTTAGGGGGGGGTAACACTGAAGCTTTCTTT
-	TRBV6-5	-	TRBJ2-7	CASTYDRHQGGHEQYF	TGTGCCAGCACTTACGATCGCCATCAGGGGGGTCACGAGCAGTACTTC
-	TRBV6-5	-	TRBJ1-1	CASSYSTVPLNTEAFF	TGTGCCAGCAGTTACTCAACGGTGCCATTGAACACTGAAGCTTTCTTT
-	TRBV18	-	TRBJ2-7	CASSPTSVHEQYF	TGTGCCAGCTCTCCCACTTCTGTCCACGAGCAGTACTTC
-	TRBV30	-	TRBJ1-3	CAWTGSGNTIYF	TGTGCCTGGACGGGCTCTGGAAACACCATATATTTT
-	TRBV6-5	TRBD1	TRBJ2-7	CASTPTGGPHVQYF	TGTGCCAGCACCCCGACAGGGGGTCCGCATGTGCAGTACTTC
-	TRBV5-1	TRBD1	TRBJ2-1	CASSLGGLNEQFF	TGCGCCAGCAGCTTAGGGGGCCTCAATGAGCAGTTCTTC
once	TRBV14	-	TRBJ2-7	CASSPMGAESYEQYF	TGTGCCAGCAGCCCAATGGGGGCTGAGTCCTACGAGCAGTACTTC
-	TRBV5-4	-	TRBJ2-1	CASSLAQVNEQFF	TGTGCCAGCAGCTTGGCCCAGGTCAATGAGCAGTTCTTC
-	TRBV10-3	-	TRBJ1-1	CAISDHEKAFF	TGTGCCATCAGTGATCACGAGAAAGCTTTCTTT
-	TRBV12-5	-	TRBJ2-1	CASGGPIRGSSYNEQFF	TGTGCTAGTGGTGGGCCAATTAGGGGGAGCTCCTACAATGAGCAGTTCTTC
-	TRBV18	TRBD1	TRBJ2-7	CASSPPTGDSSYEQYF	TGTGCCAGCTCACCACCGACAGGGGATTCCTCCTACGAGCAGTACTTC
-	TRBV11-3	-	TRBJ1-1	CASSIGGPRDTEAFF	TGTGCCAGCAGCATCGGGGGGCCTAGGGACACTGAAGCTTTCTTT
-	TRBV4-3	TRBD1	TRBJ1-1	CASSQEGTGGIEAFF	TGCGCCAGCAGCCAAGAGGGGACAGGGGGTATTGAAGCTTTCTTT
-	TRBV7-8	TRBD1	TRBJ1-6	CASSAQGATAYNSPLHF	TGTGCCAGCAGCGCGCAGGGGGCGACCGCCTATAATTCACCCCTCCACTTT
-	TRBV9	TRBD2	TRBJ2-2	CASSVGGGNTGELFF	TGTGCCAGCAGCGTCGGCGGGGGGAACACCGGGGAGCTGTTTTTT
once	TRBV5-1	-	TRBJ2-1	CASSSRLDNEQFF	TGCGCCAGCAGCTCCCGACTAGACAATGAGCAGTTCTTC
-	TRBV6-5	TRBD2	TRBJ2-1	CASTGGGYNEQFF	TGTGCCAGCACCGGCGGGGGCTACAATGAGCAGTTCTTC
-	TRBV27	TRBD1	TRBJ1-5	CASSPDRGNQPQHF	TGTGCCAGCAGTCCGGACAGGGGGAATCAGCCCCAGCATTTT
-	TRBV25-1	-	TRBJ1-1	CASSTPGNTEAFF	TGTGCCAGCAGTACTCCGGGGAACACTGAAGCTTTCTTT
-	TRBV10-3	TRBD1	TRBJ1-1	CATPDRGTSEAFF	TGTGCGACCCCGGACAGGGGAACGTCTGAAGCTTTCTTT
once	TRBV5-6	TRBD2	TRBJ2-5	CASSIFSGGIYQETQYF	TGTGCCAGCAGCATCTTTAGCGGGGGAATATACCAAGAGACCCAGTACTTC
once	TRBV4-2	TRBD2	TRBJ2-3	CASSQEALSGEVGTDTQYF	TGTGCCAGCAGCCAAGAAGCTCTCAGCGGGGAGGTTGGCACAGATACGCAGTATTTT
-	TRBV19	-	TRBJ2-7	CASSIVAHPQQGEQYF	TGTGCCAGTAGTATAGTGGCCCACCCACAGCAAGGCGAGCAGTACTTC
-	TRBV10-3	-	TRBJ2-7	CAIRTDDTGDEQYF	TGTGCCATCAGAACGGACGATACAGGAGACGAGCAGTACTTC
-	TRBV11-3	TRBD2	TRBJ2-1	CASSSLRGSEQFF	TGTGCCAGCAGCTCCTTGCGGGGGAGTGAGCAGTTCTTC
-	TRBV13	-	TRBJ2-7	CASSLGLGGLYEQYF	TGTGCCAGCAGCTTAGGCTTGGGGGGGCTCTACGAGCAGTACTTC
-	TRBV2	TRBD2	TRBJ2-5	CASSGGATGETQYF	TGTGCCAGCAGCGGGGGGGCGACCGGAGAGACCCAGTACTTC
-	TRBV7-2	-	TRBJ1-5	CASSPEGVSNQPQHF	TGTGCCAGCAGCCCCGAGGGGGTAAGCAATCAGCCCCAGCATTTT
-	TRBV11-2	-	TRBJ2-5	CASTPWGGPETQYF	TGTGCCAGCACCCCCTGGGGGGGCCCAGAGACCCAGTACTTC
once	TRBV27	-	TRBJ2-1	CASSLAGWQFF	TGTGCCAGCAGTTTAGCGGGGTGGCAGTTCTTC
-	TRBV7-8	-	TRBJ2-2	CASSLGHGVPNTGELFF	TGTGCCAGCAGCTTAGGGCACGGGGTGCCGAACACCGGGGAGCTGTTTTTT
-	TRBV6-1	-	TRBJ1-2	CASSRVRYGYTF	TGTGCCAGCAGCAGGGTCCGCTATGGCTACACCTTC
-	TRBV28	TRBD1	TRBJ1-5	CASSPPDRGFSSGGAGQPQHF	TGTGCCAGCAGCCCGCCCGACAGGGGGTTTTCCAGTGGAGGGGCTGGACAGCCCCAGCATTTT
-	TRBV4-2	TRBD1	TRBJ2-7	CASSQHRGIYEQYF	TGTGCCAGCAGCCAACACAGGGGGATCTACGAGCAGTACTTC
-	TRBV27	-	TRBJ2-1	CASSPVPQNEQFF	TGTGCCAGCAGTCCCGTCCCTCAGAATGAGCAGTTCTTC